This T cell receptor (beta chain) originates from a study of blood T cell repertoires in COVID-19. In the study overall: The United States, Italy and Spain were the sources of the acute and convalescent COVID-19 samples. Sample material is recorded as cDNA or gDNA derived from T cells, B-cell-depleted T cells, or PBMCs.

Original processing methods: Scientists estimated how many nucleated cells there were by amplifying reference gene primers. Sequencing was performed with immunoSEQ multiplex PCR; in TCRdb, only in-frame clones are kept and a portion is missing. V, J and clone size were drawn from that table, and D and trimming were deduced from the DNA. The sample has 150,000 or so clones; roughly nine tenths are singletons. CDR1 and CDR2 (germline): SGHRS, YFSETQ. The CDR3 runs to 14 residues. Unmatched junction bases numbered 2, after V lost 3 bases and J lost 0 bases. Input material: peripheral blood. V usage is TRBV5-1 and J usage is TRBJ2-5, with 7 bases fitting TRBD1. The TCR sequence derives from a man between 60 and 75 years old with acute or convalescent COVID-19. The CDR3 sequence is CASSWGQNQETQYF. The CDR3 DNA reads as TGCGCCAGCAGCTGGGGACAGAACCAAGAGACCCAGTACTTC.